These 20 T cell receptor beta chains were sequenced from one sample in a study of T cells in women clearing cervical HPV infection (dated by TCRdb to the late 2010s). The method was the immunoSEQ multiplex PCR assay. The clones in this table, taken by TCRdb from immuneACCESS, are in-frame only. Not every clone is retained; where verified, under half of the shortfall comes from an unresolved V gene, and the cause of the rest is unknown. The table kept for this sample lists approximately 34,000 clones. The ten biggest clones cover 6% to 8.5% of the sample. Sequencing used blood buffy coat. These receptors were taken from a woman between 18 and 70 years old with a cervical HPV16 infection that either progressed to CIN3+ or cleared (not recorded which).

Comment on this clone: The read halts 3 residues ahead of the CDR3 end, with the missing end drawn from the germline J gene. At the DNA level, this CDR3 is encoded by other sequences in the same sample as well. The rearrangement joins TRBV30 to TRBJ1-3, with D uncertain. CDR3 length equals 15 residues. Germline V gene data show CDR1 as GTSNPN and CDR2 as SVGIG (reference sequence). Trimming shortened V by 3 bases and J by 4 bases, and 16 bases separated the two germline ends. The CDR3 protein is CAWRDPGFSGNTIYF. The sequenced part of the CDR3 DNA is TGTGCCTGGAGGGACCCGGGGTTCTCCGGAAACACC.

For this clone: With the read ending 3 residues before the CDR3 end, the germline J gene is used to fill in that end. The gene calls are TRBV29-1 and TRBJ2-7, with TRBD2 matching 10 bases. The length of the CDR3 is 15 residues. V trimming: 4 bases; J trimming: 0 bases; junction bases outside the gene matches: 6. Germline V gives CDR1 SQVTM, CDR2 ANQGSEA. CDR3 sequence reads: CSVVPSGGGSYEQYF. The covered CDR3 bases are TGCAGCGTTGTTCCCAGCGGGGGGGGCTCCTACGAG.

A word on this clone: The read comes to an end 3 residues before the CDR3 does, leaving the germline J gene to fill in the end. V gene TRBV19 combines with J gene TRBJ2-1; TRBD2 matches 9 bases. V was pared by 0 bases and J by 7 bases, with 7 bases of the junction left unmatched. Germline V gene data show CDR1 as LNHDA and CDR2 as SQIVND (reference sequence). The CDR3 covers 16 residues. The sequenced CDR3 bases are TGTGCCAGTAGTATAGATGGGCGGGGGGGCAGGAATGAG. Its protein is CASSIDGRGGRNE. The whole CDR3 protein reads CASSIDGRGGRNEQFF.

With respect to this clone: The read halts 3 residues ahead of the CDR3 end, with the missing end drawn from the germline J gene. V and J are TRBV19 and TRBJ1-2, with unresolved D. This CDR3 has 15 amino acids. CDR1 and CDR2 from the germline V gene are LNHDA and SQIVND (reference sequence). This CDR3 is CASSALAGVGNDYTF. Partial CDR3 DNA: TGTGCCAGTAGTGCACTAGCGGGAGTCGGGAATGAC.

Worth noting for this clone: The read terminates 3 residues before the CDR3 end, so the remaining end is supplied by the germline J gene. The rearrangement links TRBV30 to TRBJ2-3; TRBD2 aligns across 8 bases. Germline assignment: CDR1 GTSNPN and CDR2 SVGIG (reference sequence). This CDR3 region has 17 residues. V lost 2 bases to trimming and J lost 3 bases; unmatched junction nucleotides: 13. Partial CDR3 DNA: TGTGCCTGGAGTTCTCCTGTCGTAGCGGGAAGTACAGATACG. Its translation is CAWSSPVVAGSTDT. The complete CDR3 sequence is CAWSSPVVAGSTDTQYF.

This clone counts as medium-sized by frequency. The read ends 3 residues early relative to the CDR3; the germline J gene fills the gap. The chain couples TRBV30 to TRBJ2-5; tentative D call: TRBD1 (6 bases). Trimming stripped 5 bases from V and 1 base from J, with 11 bases between. Germline values: CDR1 GTSNPN, CDR2 SVGIG (reference sequence). The CDR3 is 13 amino acids. The sequenced part of the CDR3 DNA is TGTGCCTGGGGCCGGGACATCCAAGAGACC. It encodes CAWGRDIQET. The whole CDR3 reads CAWGRDIQETQYF.

To note about this clone: The read ends 3 residues before the CDR3 terminus; that terminus is restored from the germline J gene. The V call is TRBV5-4, the J call TRBJ2-7; D is undetermined. The CDR3 consists of 13 residues. V was clipped by 1 base and J by 3 bases, with 8 bases between them. The V gene's germline CDR1 is SGHNT and CDR2 YYREEE (reference sequence). The CDR3 is CASSLYTSYEQYF. The CDR3 DNA, read in part, is TGTGCCAGCAGCTTGTATACCAGCTACGAG.

The chain's CDR3 is CAISESTNQPQHF. CDR3 DNA (partial): TGTGCCATCAGTGAGTCCACAAATCAGCCC. The rearrangement joins TRBV10-3 to TRBJ1-5; D is ambiguous. The DNA ends 3 residues before the CDR3 does, and the rest of the CDR3 is filled in from the germline J gene. The CDR3 runs 13 residues. V was cut by 0 bases and J by 4 bases, with 4 bases left in between. Germline loops: CDR1 ENHRY, CDR2 SYGVKD.

On this clone itself: The CDR3 is cut off 3 residues early in the read; its end comes from the germline J gene. The chain couples TRBV30 to TRBJ1-5; D possibly corresponds to TRBD1 (5 bases). The CDR3 is 13 amino acids. Trimming cost V 3 bases and J 4 bases, with 10 bases left between them. Germline CDR1 GTSNPN, CDR2 SVGIG (reference sequence). The CDR3: CAWSAGSNQPQHF. The sequenced CDR3 bases are TGTGCCTGGAGCGCAGGGTCTAATCAGCCC.

A remark on this clone: The read ends 3 residues shy of where the CDR3 ends; the end is completed using the germline J gene. The V and J genes are TRBV23-1 and TRBJ1-2, with D possibly being TRBD1 (5 bases). TRBV23-1 is designated an ORF whose function remains uncertain. The CDR3 has 17 amino acids. Trimming left V 0 bases short and J 7 bases short, with 21 bases between. Partial CDR3 DNA: TGCGCCAGCAGTCAATCGACCCTTTCTGGCAGGGTGCCTGGC. It yields the protein CASSQSTLSGRVPG. The entire CDR3 protein is CASSQSTLSGRVPGYTF.

On this clone itself: The sequenced fragment ends 3 residues before the CDR3 boundary, so the rest is inferred from the germline J gene. V and J are TRBV11-2 and TRBJ1-1; 8 bases align to TRBD1. The germline V gene encodes CDR1 SGHAT and CDR2 FQNNGV. The CDR3 length is 15 residues. After removal of 0 bases from V and 1 base from J, the junction contained 1 base not matched to a gene. The CDR3 bases that were read are TGTGCCAGCAGCTTAGAGACAGGGGAGAACACTGAA. As protein: CASSLETGENTE. The whole CDR3 reads CASSLETGENTEAFF.

On this clone: The read comes to an end 3 residues before the CDR3 does, leaving the germline J gene to fill in the end. The J gene is TRBJ1-2, the V gene TRBV18; 8 positions agree with TRBD1. CDR1 is KGHSH and CDR2 is LQKENI in the germline V gene. CDR3 length equals 15 residues. CDR3 residues: CASSPPDRGSNDYTF. The DNA read from the CDR3 is TGTGCCAGCTCACCACCCGACAGGGGAAGCAATGAC.

A remark on this clone: The missing CDR3 end, 3 residues past where the read stops, is filled in from the germline J gene. The chain is built from TRBV30 and TRBJ2-3; unclear D gene. Between the trimmed V and J ends, which lost 3 bases and 2 bases, there was a span of 6 bases. Germline lookup yields CDR1 GTSNPN and CDR2 SVGIG (reference sequence). This CDR3 spans 12 amino acids. Partial CDR3 DNA: TGTGCCTGGAGCGCGAACACAGATACG. This translates into CAWSANTDT. In full, the CDR3 is CAWSANTDTQYF.

With respect to this clone: The sequence runs out 3 residues before the end of the CDR3; the remainder is reconstructed from the germline J gene. V and J are TRBV19 and TRBJ2-3; 9 nucleotides align to TRBD2. The CDR3 contains 15 residues. V was pared by 4 bases and J by 0 bases, with 2 bases of the junction left unmatched. CDR1 and CDR2 from the germline V gene are LNHDA and SQIVND (reference sequence). CDR3 in amino acids: CASSSSGGSTDTQYF. CDR3 DNA (partial): TGTGCCAGTAGTAGTAGCGGGGGTAGCACAGATACG.

A note on this clone: Coverage ceases 3 residues before the CDR3 finishes, and the germline J gene fills in the end. The chain uses TRBV20-1 and TRBJ2-4; tentatively, D is TRBD2 (6 bases). The CDR3 runs to 12 residues. Germline V gene lookup returns CDR1 DFQATT and CDR2 SNEGSKA (reference sequence). CDR3 DNA (partial): TGCAGTGTTTATAAGGAGGGTGGGATT. Protein sequence: CSVYKEGGI. The CDR3 in full is CSVYKEGGIQYF.

On this clone: The CDR3 goes on 3 residues after the read ends, and that part is filled in from the germline J gene. J is TRBJ1-1 and V is TRBV19; D not resolved. Looked up from germline, CDR1 is LNHDA and CDR2 is SQIVND (reference sequence). The CDR3 is made up of 16 amino acids. Deletions cut 6 bases from V and 0 bases from J, with 17 bases between. CDR3 sequence: CASRPDSRRVNTEAFF. The sequenced CDR3 bases are TGTGCCAGTAGGCCGGACTCCCGACGAGTGAACACTGAA.

To note about this clone: The observed sequence ends 3 residues before the CDR3 terminus, with the missing tail filled in from the germline J gene. The J gene is TRBJ2-1, the V gene TRBV19; 8 nucleotides line up with TRBD2. From germline, CDR1 is LNHDA and CDR2 SQIVND (reference sequence). V trimming: 7 bases; J trimming: 9 bases; junction bases outside the gene matches: 26. The CDR3 has 19 residues. The CDR3 region is CASNPLSEGAGDFRVEQFF. CDR3 bases read: TGTGCCAGTAATCCCCTTTCTGAGGGAGCGGGGGATTTTAGGGTTGAG.

As for this clone: The observed sequence ends 3 residues before the CDR3 terminus, with the missing tail filled in from the germline J gene. The rearrangement joins TRBV2 to TRBJ1-1, with 10 bases aligning to TRBD1. The CDR3 length is 15 residues. Unmatched junction bases numbered 10, after V lost 6 bases and J lost 6 bases. Germline V gene sequence: CDR1 SNHLY, CDR2 FYNNEI. Partial CDR3 DNA: TGTGCCAGCAGAGACATGACCGGGACAGGGGCTGAA. Protein: CASRDMTGTGAE. The whole CDR3 protein reads CASRDMTGTGAEAFF.

This clone is medium-sized (0.01 to 0.1%) by frequency. The read terminates 3 residues before the CDR3 end, so the remaining end is supplied by the germline J gene. V usage is TRBV7-2 and J usage is TRBJ2-1, with D possibly TRBD1 on 5 matching bases. Germline CDR1 SGHTA, CDR2 FQGNSA. Trimming removed 5 bases at V and 7 bases at J, with 12 bases between. The CDR3 has 13 amino acids. This CDR3 is CASSPYQGNEQFF. Incomplete CDR3 DNA: TGTGCCAGCAGCCCTTACCAGGGTAATGAG.

Worth noting for this clone: The DNA ends 3 residues before the CDR3 does, and the rest of the CDR3 is filled in from the germline J gene. The V gene is TRBV7-9, the J gene TRBJ2-2; 7 bases are a match to TRBD1. This CDR3 comprises 13 residues. Germline V gene data show CDR1 as SEHNR and CDR2 as FQNEAQ (reference sequence). CDR3 bases read: TGTGCCAGCAGCTTCGACAGGGATTCACCG. It codes for CASSFDRDSP. The CDR3 in its entirety is CASSFDRDSPLFF.